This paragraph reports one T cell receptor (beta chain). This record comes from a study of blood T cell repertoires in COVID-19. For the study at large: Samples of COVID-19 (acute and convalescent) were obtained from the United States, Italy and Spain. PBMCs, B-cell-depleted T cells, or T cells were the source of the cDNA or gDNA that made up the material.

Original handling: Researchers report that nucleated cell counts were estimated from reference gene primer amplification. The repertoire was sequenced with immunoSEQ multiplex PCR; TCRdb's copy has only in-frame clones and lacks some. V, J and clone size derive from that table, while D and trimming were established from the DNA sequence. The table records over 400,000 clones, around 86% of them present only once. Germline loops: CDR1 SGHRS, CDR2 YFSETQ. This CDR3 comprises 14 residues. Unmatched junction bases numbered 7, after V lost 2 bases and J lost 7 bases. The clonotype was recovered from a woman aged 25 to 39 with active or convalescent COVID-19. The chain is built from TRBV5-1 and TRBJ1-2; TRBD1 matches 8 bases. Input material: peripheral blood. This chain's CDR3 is CASSLTRQGLGYTF. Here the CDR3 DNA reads TGCGCCAGCAGCTTAACTCGACAGGGGCTTGGCTACACCTTC.